There are many counts of the clone carrying this T cell receptor (beta chain). Its antigen is unknown. The cDNA was synthesized by means of template-switch 5'RACE, which was carried out with 10-nucleotide random UMIs. TCRdb fed the 5' RACE reads into MiXCR, producing one record per CDR3 protein. The sample shows 60,000 to 75,000 distinct CDR3 sequences, more than 8% of them seen only once. The trim removed 4 bases at V and 3 bases at J, leaving 12 bases unmatched. CDR1 and CDR2 from the germline V gene are SGHKS and YYEKEE (reference sequence). The length of the CDR3 is 17 residues. This entry is derived from a study of neurological immune-mediated disorders. Time point: longitudinal time-point 2. Unsorted libraries came from 2 million PBMCs stored at -80 °C. Overall study findings and caveats: Patients with HTLV-1-associated myelopathy showed the most TCR clonal expansion. Those with multiple sclerosis showed the least, falling below healthy controls.

The chain employs TRBV5-5 and TRBJ1-2; 10 bases agree with TRBD1. The sequenced sample consisted of PBMCs. The sequence came from a man aged 25 to 40 in good health. The CDR3 nucleotides read TGTGCCAGCAGCCCCTCCGGAGACAGGGGGCGAGACTATGGCTACACCTTC. Amino acids: CASSPSGDRGRDYGYTF.